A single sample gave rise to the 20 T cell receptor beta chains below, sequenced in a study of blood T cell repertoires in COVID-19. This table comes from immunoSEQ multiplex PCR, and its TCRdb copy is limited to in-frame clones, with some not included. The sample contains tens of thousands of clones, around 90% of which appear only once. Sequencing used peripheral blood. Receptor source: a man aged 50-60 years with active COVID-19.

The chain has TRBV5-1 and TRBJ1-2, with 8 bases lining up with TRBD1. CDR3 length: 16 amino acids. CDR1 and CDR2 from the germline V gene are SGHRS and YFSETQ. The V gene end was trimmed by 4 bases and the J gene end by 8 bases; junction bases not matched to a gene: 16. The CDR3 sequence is CASSLGDKQGAFGYTF. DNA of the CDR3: TGCGCCAGCAGCCTAGGCGATAAGCAGGGGGCTTTCGGCTACACCTTC.

The CDR3 protein is CASWAGGNTEAFF. CDR3 nucleotide sequence: TGTGCCAGTTGGGCGGGGGGGAACACTGAAGCTTTCTTT. The chain combines TRBV6-1 with TRBJ1-1, with a weak D call TRBD1 (5 bases). Germline CDR1 and CDR2: MNHNS and SASEGT. CDR3 length: 13 amino acids. The V end lost 9 bases, the J end lost 1 base, and 12 bases lay between the germline ends.

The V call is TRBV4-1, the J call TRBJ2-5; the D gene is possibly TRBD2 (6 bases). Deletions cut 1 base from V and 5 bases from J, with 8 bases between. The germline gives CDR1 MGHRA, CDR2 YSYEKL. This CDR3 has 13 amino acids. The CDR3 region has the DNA TGCGCCAGCAGCCAAGCTCGGGGGGAGACCCAGTACTTC. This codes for CASSQARGETQYF.

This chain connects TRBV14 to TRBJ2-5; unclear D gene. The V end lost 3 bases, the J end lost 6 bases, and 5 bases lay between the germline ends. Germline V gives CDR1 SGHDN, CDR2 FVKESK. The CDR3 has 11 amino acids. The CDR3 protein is CASSHGQTQYF. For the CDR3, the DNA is TGTGCCAGCAGCCACGGTCAGACCCAGTACTTC.

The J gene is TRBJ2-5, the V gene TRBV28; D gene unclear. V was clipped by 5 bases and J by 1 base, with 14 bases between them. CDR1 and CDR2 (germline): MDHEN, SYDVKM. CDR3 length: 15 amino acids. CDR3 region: CASSPRGPGQETQYF. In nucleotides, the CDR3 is TGTGCCAGCAGTCCTCGAGGTCCGGGCCAAGAGACCCAGTACTTC.

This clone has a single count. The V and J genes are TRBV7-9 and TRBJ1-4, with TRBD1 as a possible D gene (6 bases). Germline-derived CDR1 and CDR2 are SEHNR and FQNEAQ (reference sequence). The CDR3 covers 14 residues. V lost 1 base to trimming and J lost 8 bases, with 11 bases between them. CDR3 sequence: CASSLGTATEKLFF. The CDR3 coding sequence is TGTGCCAGCAGCTTAGGGACAGCCACAGAAAAACTGTTTTTT.

The CDR3 sequence: CASSGPGQYNEQFF. The CDR3 coding sequence is TGTGCCAGCAGTGGACCGGGACAGTACAATGAGCAGTTCTTC. This chain connects TRBV28 to TRBJ2-1; 7 nucleotides align to TRBD1. With V trimmed by 5 bases and J by 4 bases, 5 bases remained unmatched. The V gene's germline CDR1 is MDHEN and CDR2 SYDVKM. The CDR3 runs to 14 residues.

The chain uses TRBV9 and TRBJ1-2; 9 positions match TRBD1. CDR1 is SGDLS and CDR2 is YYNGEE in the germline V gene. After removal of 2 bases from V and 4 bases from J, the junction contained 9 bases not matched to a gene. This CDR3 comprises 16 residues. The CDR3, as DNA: TGTGCCAGCAGCGTGACGCCGGGACAGGGCCTCTATGGCTACACCTTC. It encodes CASSVTPGQGLYGYTF.

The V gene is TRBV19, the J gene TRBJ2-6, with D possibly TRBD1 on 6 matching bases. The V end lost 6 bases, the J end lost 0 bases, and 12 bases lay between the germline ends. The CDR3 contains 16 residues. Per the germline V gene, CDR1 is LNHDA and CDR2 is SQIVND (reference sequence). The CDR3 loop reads CASRYTGRSGANVLTF. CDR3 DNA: TGTGCCAGTAGATATACAGGGCGCTCTGGGGCCAACGTCCTGACTTTC.

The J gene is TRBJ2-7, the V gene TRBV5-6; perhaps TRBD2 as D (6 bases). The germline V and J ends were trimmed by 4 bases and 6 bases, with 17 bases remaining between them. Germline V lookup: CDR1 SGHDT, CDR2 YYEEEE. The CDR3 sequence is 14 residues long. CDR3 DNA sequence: TGTGCCAGCAGCGTTGGGGGGAGTGCGGGCGAGCAGTACTTC. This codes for CASSVGGSAGEQYF.

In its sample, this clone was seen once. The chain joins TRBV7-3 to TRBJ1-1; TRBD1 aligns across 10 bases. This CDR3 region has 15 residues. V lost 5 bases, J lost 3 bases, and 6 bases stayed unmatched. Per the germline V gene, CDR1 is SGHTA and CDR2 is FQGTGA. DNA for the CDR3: TGTGCCAGCAGCCCAACCGGGACAGGGGACACTGAAGCTTTCTTT. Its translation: CASSPTGTGDTEAFF.

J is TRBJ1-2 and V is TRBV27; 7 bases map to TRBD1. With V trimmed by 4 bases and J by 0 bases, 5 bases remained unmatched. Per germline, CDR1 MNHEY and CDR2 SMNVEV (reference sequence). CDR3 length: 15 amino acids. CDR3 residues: CASSSTGLPNYGYTF. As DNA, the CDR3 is TGTGCCAGCAGTTCGACAGGGCTCCCTAACTATGGCTACACCTTC.

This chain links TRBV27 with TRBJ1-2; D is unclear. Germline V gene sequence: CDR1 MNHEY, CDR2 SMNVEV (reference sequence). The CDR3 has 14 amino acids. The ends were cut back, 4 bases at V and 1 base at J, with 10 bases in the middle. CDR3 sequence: CASSSAGFNYGYTF. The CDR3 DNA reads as TGTGCCAGCAGTTCGGCAGGATTTAACTATGGCTACACCTTC.

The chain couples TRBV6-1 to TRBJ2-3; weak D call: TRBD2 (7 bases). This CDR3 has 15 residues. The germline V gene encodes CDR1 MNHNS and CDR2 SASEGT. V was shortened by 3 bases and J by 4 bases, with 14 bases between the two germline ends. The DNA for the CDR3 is TGTGCCAGCAGTGACGGACTAGGGGGGTCAGATACGCAGTATTTT. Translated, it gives CASSDGLGGSDTQYF.

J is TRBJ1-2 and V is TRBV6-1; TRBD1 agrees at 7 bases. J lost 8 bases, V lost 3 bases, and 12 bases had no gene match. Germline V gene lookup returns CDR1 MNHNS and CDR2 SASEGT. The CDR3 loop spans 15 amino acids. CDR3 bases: TGTGCCAGCAGTGAGGCGCACAGGGGATGGGAAGGCTACACCTTC. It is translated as CASSEAHRGWEGYTF.

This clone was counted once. The CDR3 bases are TGTGCCACCAGTGACCCGGACAGGGGGCAGTTCTTC. Its translation: CATSDPDRGQFF. This chain joins TRBV24-1 and TRBJ2-1, with 9 bases matching TRBD1. Trimming removed 4 bases from V and 12 bases from J; junction bases left unmatched: 3. The germline gives CDR1 KGHDR, CDR2 SFDVKD. The CDR3 is 12 amino acids.

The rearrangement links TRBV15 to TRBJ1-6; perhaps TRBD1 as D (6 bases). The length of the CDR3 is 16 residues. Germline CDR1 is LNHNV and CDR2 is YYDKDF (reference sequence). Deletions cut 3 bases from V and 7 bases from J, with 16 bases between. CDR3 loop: CATSRDPARGNSPLHF. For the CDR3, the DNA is TGTGCCACCAGCAGGGACCCAGCAAGGGGGAATTCACCCCTCCACTTT.

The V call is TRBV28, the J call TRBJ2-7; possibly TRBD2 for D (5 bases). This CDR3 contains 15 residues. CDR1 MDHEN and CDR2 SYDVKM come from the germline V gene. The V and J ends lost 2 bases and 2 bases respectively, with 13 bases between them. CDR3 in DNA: TGTGCCAGCAGTTTAGCAAGCGGCAACCCCTACGAGCAGTACTTC. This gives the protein CASSLASGNPYEQYF.

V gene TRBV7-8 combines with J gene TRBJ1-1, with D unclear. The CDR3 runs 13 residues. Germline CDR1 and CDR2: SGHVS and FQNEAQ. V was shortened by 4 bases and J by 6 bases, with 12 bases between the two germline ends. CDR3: CASSYMGVAEAFF. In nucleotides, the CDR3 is TGTGCCAGCAGCTACATGGGAGTCGCTGAAGCTTTCTTT.

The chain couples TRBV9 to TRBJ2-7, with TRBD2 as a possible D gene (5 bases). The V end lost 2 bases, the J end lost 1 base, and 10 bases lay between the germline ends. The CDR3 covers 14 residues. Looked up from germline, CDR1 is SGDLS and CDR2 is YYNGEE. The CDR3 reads CASSVGERSYEQYF. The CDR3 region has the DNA TGTGCCAGCAGCGTTGGGGAGAGATCCTACGAGCAGTACTTC.